The T cell receptor (beta chain) under discussion was sequenced for a study of T cell changes during pregnancy in multiple sclerosis. V was clipped by 9 bases and J by 3 bases, with 11 bases between them. The CDR3 runs to 13 residues. Germline loops: CDR1 MNHNS, CDR2 SASEGT. Produced via immunoSEQ multiplex PCR; TCRdb's table is partial and in-frame only. The sample holds about 50,000 clones; around 90% are singletons and the top ten take 0.61%. This clonotype originated in a female donor in good health, enrolled as a control in a pregnancy study. The sequences come from CD4+ T cells from peripheral blood mononuclear cells, collected after pregnancy. The chain recombines TRBV6-1 with TRBJ1-4; no clear D gene. CDR3 coding DNA: TGTGCCAGTACGAAAGTAGCTAATGAAAAACTGTTTTTT. It specifies CASTKVANEKLFF.